These 21 T cell receptor beta chains originate from one sample sequenced in a study of early T cells in non-severe SARS-CoV-2 infection (dated by TCRdb to about 2021). Library prep was done by 5' RACE. Sequencing was performed on a NextSeq 500. TCRdb's own reprocessing of the public reads used fastp at Q25 and MiXCR and kept productive beta chains. A single entry per CDR3 protein holds the most common genes and DNA from its merged rows. The sample table records more than 50,000 distinct CDR3 sequences; about 12% of these occur just once. About 2.5% of the sample lies in the top ten. The sequenced sample was whole blood, obtained at baseline. These receptors originate from an adult who was a healthcare worker with PCR-confirmed SARS-CoV-2 infection or an uninfected control (not recorded which).

This clonotype was counted ten times or more. Written as DNA, the CDR3 is TGTGCCAGCAGTGACGGGAGGGACACCGGGGAGCTGTTTTTT. Translation gives CASSDGRDTGELFF. The chain uses TRBV6-4 and TRBJ2-2, with TRBD2 matching 7 bases. V lost 2 bases and J lost 3; bases outside the gene matches: 0. The germline CDR1 and CDR2 sequences are MRHNA and SNTAGT. This CDR3 has 14 amino acids.

Only a few counts were recorded for this clonotype. The rearrangement joins TRBV5-5 to TRBJ2-7; 8 positions agree with TRBD1. V gave up 0 bases and J gave up 6 bases; unmatched junction bases: 2. The CDR3 consists of 13 residues. The germline CDR1 and CDR2 sequences are SGHKS and YYEKEE (reference sequence). CDR3 residues: CASSLGTGIEQYF. The CDR3 DNA follows: TGTGCCAGCAGCTTGGGGACAGGGATCGAGCAGTACTTC.

This clonotype is labeled medium-sized. This chain uses TRBV7-3 with TRBJ2-5; D is tentatively TRBD1 or TRBD2 (5 bases each). Germline V gives CDR1 SGHTA, CDR2 FQGTGA. Deletions cut 1 base from V and 4 bases from J, with 7 bases between. CDR3 length equals 13 residues. The CDR3 coding sequence is TGTGCCAGCAGCTTAAGTGGGGGAGAGACCCAGTACTTC. As protein: CASSLSGGETQYF.

The rearrangement joins TRBV14 to TRBJ2-2; D unclear. Germline values: CDR1 SGHDN, CDR2 FVKESK. The CDR3 loop spans 17 amino acids. Trimming removed 3 bases at V and 0 bases at J, with 14 bases between. CDR3 DNA: TGTGCCAGCAGCCATCTACTCCGCGGTGCGAACACCGGGGAGCTGTTTTTT. It codes for CASSHLLRGANTGELFF.

The chain employs TRBV4-3 and TRBJ1-4, with 10 bases fitting TRBD1. Losses at the gene ends were 3 bases for V and 8 bases for J; bases not matched to a gene: 9. Germline V gene data show CDR1 as LGHNA and CDR2 as YSLEER. CDR3 length equals 16 residues. CDR3 protein: CASSQRTGTGDEKLFF. The CDR3, as DNA: TGCGCCAGCAGCCAGAGAACCGGGACAGGGGACGAAAAACTGTTTTTT.

In its sample, this clonotype was seen a few times. The chain links TRBV11-2 to TRBJ2-6; 7 positions agree with TRBD1. Per germline, CDR1 SGHAT and CDR2 FQNNGV. The CDR3 covers 18 residues. The junction had 10 bases not matched to a gene; V was cut back by 5 bases and J by 0 bases. The CDR3 here is CASSPGQYMSSGANVLTF. The DNA of the CDR3 is TGTGCCAGCAGCCCGGGACAGTATATGAGCTCTGGGGCCAACGTCCTGACTTTC.

This chain joins TRBV6-2 or TRBV6-3 and TRBJ2-1, with no clear D. This CDR3 has 14 residues. Trimming took 5 bases from V and 5 from J, leaving 13 bases between them. The germline V gene encodes CDR1 MNHEY and CDR2 SVGEGT. Written as DNA, the CDR3 is TGTGCCAGCAGTGAAAACCGGGCAAACAATGAGCAGTTCTTC. This codes for CASSENRANNEQFF.

This clonotype was observed a handful of times. The chain uses TRBV10-1 and TRBJ2-1; D gene unclear. The length of the CDR3 is 13 residues. Trimming pared 0 bases from V and 9 bases from J, leaving 9 bases between. Germline V CDR1 and CDR2: WNHNN, SYGVQD (reference sequence). The CDR3 nucleotides read TGCGCCAGCAGTGAGTCGGCGGTACGTGAGCAGTTCTTC. Translated, it gives CASSESAVREQFF.

This chain joins TRBV12-3 or TRBV12-4 and TRBJ2-7; D is unresolved. V lost 6 bases to trimming and J lost 2 bases, with 8 bases between them. The CDR3 contains 12 residues. CDR3: CASSPATYEQYF. The CDR3 nucleotides read TGTGCCAGCAGCCCAGCCACCTACGAGCAGTACTTC.

This clonotype has just a few counts. The gene calls are TRBV7-3 and TRBJ2-1; possible D gene TRBD1, 7 bases. The V end was cut by 5 bases, the J end by 4 bases, with 18 bases between. CDR1 SGHTA and CDR2 FQGTGA come from the germline V gene. The CDR3 loop spans 16 amino acids. The CDR3 region is CASSPGAGQPYNEQFF. The CDR3 DNA follows: TGTGCCAGCAGCCCAGGGGCGGGACAGCCATACAATGAGCAGTTCTTC. Using reference TRBV7-3 and TRBJ2-1 for the parts outside the CDR3, the full variable domain is GAGVSQTPSNKVTEKGKYVELRCDPISGHTALYWYRQSLGQGPEFLIYFQGTGAADDSGLPNDRFFAVRPEGSVSTLKIQRTERGDSAVYLCASSPGAGQPYNEQFFGPGTRLTVL.

In this sample, this clonotype turned up a few times. The rearrangement links TRBV5-4 to TRBJ2-4; D assignment may be TRBD1 or TRBD2 (5 bases each). CDR3 length equals 14 residues. Germline V gene sequence: CDR1 SGHNT, CDR2 YYREEE (reference sequence). V dropped 1 base and J dropped 6 bases, with 11 bases sitting between them. CDR3 nucleotide sequence: TGTGCCAGCAGCTTGTGGGGGTTAGGAAACATTCAGTACTTC. This gives the protein CASSLWGLGNIQYF.

This clonotype appeared a few times. The chain employs TRBV12-3 or TRBV12-4 and TRBJ2-5; D call uncertain. V lost 3 bases and J 5 bases, leaving 10 bases between the germline ends. The length of the CDR3 is 13 residues. The CDR3 nucleotides read TGTGCCAGCAGTTTGGCTAGTCGGGAGACCCAGTACTTC. It encodes CASSLASRETQYF.

The table lists this clonotype with a few counts. V and J are TRBV29-1 and TRBJ2-3, with 8 bases aligning to TRBD1. Unmatched junction bases numbered 6, after V lost 7 bases and J lost 9 bases. The CDR3 length is 11 residues. Germline assignment: CDR1 SQVTM and CDR2 ANQGSEA. The CDR3 DNA sequence: TGCAGCGCCGTGACAGGGGAGACGCAGTATTTT. Its translation: CSAVTGETQYF.

This clonotype has only a few counts. The rearrangement uses TRBV10-1 and TRBJ2-3; no reliable D call. The length of the CDR3 is 12 residues. Germline values: CDR1 WNHNN, CDR2 SYGVQD (reference sequence). Trimming shortened V by 4 bases and J by 6 bases, and 8 bases separated the two germline ends. The CDR3 DNA follows: TGCGCCAGCAGTGGAAGGTCGGATACGCAGTATTTT. The encoded protein is CASSGRSDTQYF.

This chain connects TRBV6-5 to TRBJ1-2; no reliable D call. V was cut by 7 bases and J by 1 base, with 13 bases left in between. This CDR3 is 14 amino acids long. Per germline, CDR1 MNHEY and CDR2 SVGAGI. The CDR3 spells CASTKERNNYGYTF. Here the CDR3 DNA reads TGTGCCAGCACCAAGGAGCGGAATAACTATGGCTACACCTTC.

This clonotype was seen only a few times. The J gene is TRBJ2-7, the V gene TRBV27; 8 bases are shared with TRBD1. V lost 6 bases, J lost 0 bases, and 7 bases stayed unmatched. In germline, CDR1 is MNHEY, CDR2 SMNVEV (reference sequence). The CDR3 has 15 amino acids. DNA for the CDR3: TGTGCCAGCAGCTCTCAGGGACAGGCCTCCTACGAGCAGTACTTC. This encodes CASSSQGQASYEQYF.

This clonotype came up many times. The rearrangement joins TRBV11-2 to TRBJ2-3; unclear D gene. The CDR3 spans 13 residues. Germline V gives CDR1 SGHAT, CDR2 FQNNGV. V was pared by 2 bases and J by 6 bases, with 9 bases between. The DNA of the CDR3 is TGTGCCAGCAGCTTAAGACCACCCGATACGCAGTATTTT. Its protein product is CASSLRPPDTQYF. The whole variable domain, filled in from reference TRBV11-2 and TRBJ2-3, reads EAGVAQSPRYKIIEKRQSVAFWCNPISGHATLYWYQQILGQGPKLLIQFQNNGVVDDSQLPKDRFSAERLKGVDSTLKIQPAKLEDSAVYLCASSLRPPDTQYFGPGTRLTVL.

CDR3 DNA sequence: TGTGCCAGCAGTTACCCTACGCTTGCTGAAGCTTTCTTT. This sequence encodes CASSYPTLAEAFF. This chain joins TRBV6-2 or TRBV6-3 and TRBJ1-1; D unresolved. This CDR3 comprises 13 residues. Germline CDR1 MNHEY, CDR2 SVGEGT. The V end was cut by 2 bases, the J end by 6 bases, with 10 bases between.

With regard to this clonotype: A junction end diverges from the germline sequence, so it may reflect a read error. The chain joins TRBV5-6 to TRBJ1-1; D not resolved. Germline-derived CDR1 and CDR2 are SGHDT and YYEEEE. This CDR3 contains 13 residues. The CDR3 reads CASSLEYETEAFF. The CDR3 bases are TGTGCCAGCAGTTTGGAATATGAGACTGAAGCTTTCTTT.

V gene TRBV9 combines with J gene TRBJ2-4; either TRBD1 or TRBD2 may supply D (5 bases each). The germline V gene has CDR1 SGDLS and CDR2 YYNGEE. Trimming removed 5 bases from V and 9 bases from J, with 12 bases in between. The CDR3 consists of 12 residues. The CDR3 protein is CASSMGESIQYF. Written as DNA, the CDR3 is TGTGCCAGCAGTATGGGGGAGAGCATTCAGTACTTC. Supplemented by reference TRBV9 and TRBJ2-4, the full variable domain reads DSGVTQTPKHLITATGQRVTLRCSPRSGDLSVYWYQQSLDQGLQFLIQYYNGEERAKGNILERFSAQQFPDLHSELNLSSLELGDSALYFCASSMGESIQYFGAGTRLSVL.

The genes are TRBV4-2 and TRBJ2-3, with 9 bases fitting TRBD2. The CDR3 consists of 17 residues. The V gene end was trimmed by 0 bases and the J gene end by 0 bases; junction bases not matched to a gene: 4. Germline CDR1 and CDR2: LGHNA and YNFKEQ. The CDR3 coding sequence is TGTGCCAGCAGCCAAGATCAAACTAGCGGGAGCACAGATACGCAGTATTTT. Translating it yields CASSQDQTSGSTDTQYF.